The rows below give T cell receptor beta chains drawn from one sample of a study of OX40 agonist ivuxolimab in advanced cancers. Data came from immunoSEQ multiplex PCR; TCRdb stores just in-frame clones and leaves some out. The sample contains 20,000 to 25,000 clones, 60% to 85% of which appear only once. Here the sequenced sample was CD4+ or CD8+ T cells sorted from blood, taken in a trial of the OX40 agonist ivuxolimab. The receptor set was obtained from an adult with an advanced solid tumor such as melanoma, head and neck, liver or kidney cancer. CDR3s include the opening cysteine and the closing phenylalanine or tryptophan. The D gene is left open where the match is weak. For some rows the clone size is stated as once, few or many, or as a class when expanded; others skip it.

d_call clone_size j_call v_call cdr3_aa cdr3_nt
TRBD1 - TRBJ2-7 TRBV27 CASTRKGQVPYEQYF TGTGCCAGCACCAGAAAGGGACAGGTCCCCTACGAGCAGTACTTC
- - TRBJ2-1 TRBV9 CASSVGPRTHEQFF TGTGCCAGCAGCGTAGGGCCACGGACCCATGAGCAGTTCTTC
TRBD2 - TRBJ2-1 TRBV15 CATSGIGLAGVAYNEQFF TGTGCCACCAGCGGGATCGGACTAGCGGGAGTAGCCTACAATGAGCAGTTCTTC
- - TRBJ2-7 TRBV6-6 CASAVRDEQYF TGTGCCAGCGCGGTTCGGGACGAGCAGTACTTC
- - TRBJ2-7 TRBV5-1 CASSSHYEQYF TGCGCCAGCAGCTCGCACTACGAGCAGTACTTC
TRBD1 - TRBJ1-1 TRBV9 CASSVGVGGADKAFF TGTGCCAGCAGCGTAGGGGTAGGGGGCGCCGACAAAGCTTTCTTT
- - TRBJ2-7 TRBV4-2 CASSLGPRDSSYEQYF TGTGCCAGCAGCTTGGGGCCCCGCGACAGCTCCTACGAGCAGTACTTC
TRBD1 - TRBJ1-5 TRBV15 CATSRDRGGIHQPQHF TGTGCCACCAGCAGAGATCGAGGGGGCATCCACCAGCCCCAGCATTTT
TRBD1 - TRBJ1-4 TRBV28 CASSPAGQGVRGGKLFF TGTGCCAGCAGCCCAGCAGGACAGGGTGTCCGGGGGGGAAAACTGTTTTTT
- - TRBJ1-4 TRBV6-5 CASSYSMGKLFF TGTGCCAGCAGTTACTCGATGGGAAAACTGTTTTTT
- - TRBJ2-5 TRBV28 CASSSSGGTQYF TGTGCCAGCAGTTCCAGTGGAGGGACCCAGTACTTC
- - TRBJ2-7 TRBV6-5 CASSNPRGEQYF TGTGCCAGCAGTAACCCTCGGGGCGAGCAGTACTTC
- - TRBJ2-7 TRBV27 CASSWGGGGYEQYF TGTGCCAGCAGTTGGGGAGGGGGGGGGTACGAGCAGTACTTC
- - TRBJ2-1 TRBV6-4 CASKEVIMGNEQFF TGTGCCAGCAAGGAGGTGATTATGGGGAATGAGCAGTTCTTC
- - TRBJ2-3 TRBV5-6 CASSPGTHTDTQYF TGTGCCAGCAGCCCCGGGACCCACACAGATACGCAGTATTTT
- - TRBJ2-7 TRBV18 CASSPGHYYEQYF TGTGCCAGCTCACCGGGACACTACTACGAGCAGTACTTC
TRBD1 - TRBJ1-6 TRBV7-3 CASSNGLGQGAPLHF TGTGCCAGCAGTAACGGGCTGGGACAGGGCGCCCCCCTCCACTTT
TRBD2 - TRBJ2-7 TRBV11-3 CASSRAGVYEQYF TGTGCCAGCAGCAGGGCGGGGGTCTACGAGCAGTACTTC
- - TRBJ2-5 TRBV11-3 CASSLDRETQYF TGTGCCAGCAGCCTGGACCGGGAGACCCAGTACTTC
- - TRBJ1-6 TRBV6-5 CASSTPWEGQSPLHF TGTGCCAGCAGTACGCCTTGGGAGGGTCAATCACCCCTCCACTTT
- once TRBJ1-1 TRBV11-2 CASSLDGRVVRAFF TGTGCCAGCAGCTTAGATGGCAGAGTAGTAAGGGCTTTCTTT
- - TRBJ1-4 TRBV7-2 CASSLAPGYGEKLFF TGTGCCAGCAGCTTAGCGCCAGGGTACGGGGAAAAACTGTTTTTT
- - TRBJ1-2 TRBV5-1 CASSLGGSINYGYTF TGCGCCAGCAGCTTGGGTGGCAGTATTAACTATGGCTACACCTTC
- - TRBJ1-5 TRBV7-2 CASSLGPRGLSQPQHF TGTGCCAGCAGCTTAGGTCCTAGGGGGTTGAGTCAGCCCCAGCATTTT
- - TRBJ1-4 TRBV10-1 CASRNLDSNNEKLFF TGCGCCAGCAGGAATTTGGACAGCAATAATGAAAAACTGTTTTTT
- - TRBJ2-6 TRBV7-2 CASSLKHGSGANVLTF TGTGCCAGCAGCTTAAAGCATGGGTCCGGGGCCAACGTCCTGACTTTC
- - TRBJ2-5 TRBV10-1 CARVVLSTGETQYF TGCGCCAGGGTCGTTCTATCTACGGGGGAGACCCAGTACTTC
- - TRBJ2-3 TRBV5-6 CASSPGPGTDTQYF TGTGCCAGCAGCCCCGGACCTGGCACAGATACGCAGTATTTT
- few TRBJ1-6 TRBV6-5 CASSYSNSPLHF TGTGCCAGCAGTTACTCCAATTCACCCCTCCACTTT
TRBD2 - TRBJ2-2 TRBV11-2 CASSSPSGGVNTGELFF TGTGCCAGCAGCTCACCGAGCGGGGGGGTGAACACCGGGGAGCTGTTTTTT
- few TRBJ2-7 TRBV27 CASSFIGFEQYF TGTGCCAGCAGTTTTATTGGGTTCGAGCAGTACTTC
TRBD1 once TRBJ2-7 TRBV5-6 CASSYNRGASYEQYF TGTGCCAGCAGCTACAACAGGGGGGCCTCCTACGAGCAGTACTTC
- few TRBJ2-7 TRBV28 CASSFPSDHYEQYF TGTGCCAGCAGTTTCCCCAGCGACCATTACGAGCAGTACTTC
- - TRBJ2-3 TRBV19 CASSILQGADTQYF TGTGCCAGTAGTATACTCCAGGGCGCAGATACGCAGTATTTT
- once TRBJ2-1 TRBV5-4 CASSWSRADEQFF TGTGCCAGCAGCTGGAGCAGGGCGGATGAGCAGTTCTTC
- - TRBJ2-7 TRBV29-1 CSVEVQGSYEQYF TGCAGCGTTGAAGTACAGGGTTCCTACGAGCAGTACTTC
TRBD2 - TRBJ2-1 TRBV7-2 CASSLASSGRKNEQFF TGTGCCAGCAGCTTAGCGTCTAGCGGGAGAAAGAATGAGCAGTTCTTC
- - TRBJ1-1 TRBV6-1 CASSGRVGNTEAFF TGTGCCTCCTCCGGCCGGGTCGGGAACACTGAAGCTTTCTTT
- few TRBJ2-2 TRBV6-5 CASSYQNTGELFF TGTGCCAGCAGTTACCAGAACACCGGGGAGCTGTTTTTT
- - TRBJ2-7 TRBV7-2 CASSLESGFSNIHEQYF TGTGCCAGCAGCTTAGAATCGGGTTTTTCGAACATTCACGAGCAGTACTTC
- few TRBJ2-1 TRBV4-1 CASSQDEFEGNEQFF TGCGCCAGCAGCCAAGATGAGTTCGAGGGGAATGAGCAGTTCTTC
TRBD1 - TRBJ1-6 TRBV2 CASSYRGLNSPLHF TGTGCCAGCAGTTACAGGGGGCTCAATTCACCCCTCCACTTT
- - TRBJ2-7 TRBV4-1 CASSQHDHYEQYF TGCGCCAGCAGCCAACACGACCACTACGAGCAGTACTTC
TRBD1 - TRBJ2-7 TRBV30 CAGTFLGGARQYF TGTGCCGGGACCTTCTTAGGGGGCGCGCGGCAGTACTTC
- - TRBJ2-2 TRBV28 CASSWGRRSTGELFF TGTGCCAGCAGTTGGGGAAGGAGGAGTACCGGGGAGCTGTTTTTT
- - TRBJ2-6 TRBV29-1 CSVGSGASGANVLTF TGCAGCGTTGGATCAGGGGCTTCTGGGGCCAACGTCCTGACTTTC
- - TRBJ1-3 TRBV6-5 CASRDGDTIYF TGTGCCAGCAGGGATGGAGACACCATATATTTT
- - TRBJ1-5 TRBV5-8 CASSLLGQPQHF TGTGCCAGCAGCTTGCTAGGACAGCCCCAGCATTTT
- - TRBJ2-7 TRBV7-2 CASSFGTVGGSYEQYF TGTGCCAGCAGCTTCGGGACCGTTGGCGGATCATACGAGCAGTACTTC
TRBD1 - TRBJ2-1 TRBV5-1 CASRLTGGAYNEQFF TGCGCCAGCAGACTGACAGGGGGGGCTTACAATGAGCAGTTCTTC
TRBD2 few TRBJ2-1 TRBV6-1 CASRDGGSRQFF TGTGCCAGCAGAGACGGGGGGAGTCGGCAGTTCTTC
TRBD1 once TRBJ2-7 TRBV7-2 CASSLVGGVNLAYEQYF TGTGCCAGCAGCTTAGTAGGGGGCGTAAACTTGGCCTACGAGCAGTACTTC
TRBD2 - TRBJ2-5 TRBV9 CASSPGTSGGAVETQYF TGTGCCAGCAGCCCGGGGACTAGCGGGGGGGCCGTGGAGACCCAGTACTTC
TRBD1 - TRBJ1-1 TRBV18 CASSRQGNTEAFF TGTGCCAGCTCACGACAGGGGAACACTGAAGCTTTCTTT
TRBD2 - TRBJ2-1 TRBV7-2 CASSATSGGAYEQFF TGTGCCAGCAGCGCCACTAGCGGGGGGGCCTATGAGCAGTTCTTC
TRBD2 - TRBJ2-7 TRBV19 CASSSASGGASHNTYEQYF TGTGCCAGTAGTTCGGCTAGCGGGGGTGCCTCACATAATACCTACGAGCAGTACTTC
TRBD2 - TRBJ2-1 TRBV6-1 CASSSLAGGSNEQFF TGTGCCAGCAGCTCTCTAGCGGGAGGAAGCAATGAGCAGTTCTTC
- - TRBJ1-4 TRBV29-1 CSVGIGSTNEKLFF TGCAGCGTTGGAATAGGATCAACTAATGAAAAACTGTTTTTT
- - TRBJ1-5 TRBV15 CATSRGEGGRSQPQHF TGTGCCACCAGCAGAGGAGAGGGGGGAAGGTCTCAGCCCCAGCATTTT
TRBD1 - TRBJ2-5 TRBV7-7 CASSFTQGQGGGTQYF TGTGCTAGCAGCTTTACCCAGGGACAGGGTGGAGGGACCCAGTACTTC